The rows below give T cell receptor beta chains drawn from one sample of a study of CD8+ T cells in alopecia areata. Data came from immunoSEQ multiplex PCR; TCRdb stores just in-frame clones and leaves some out. In the table there are fewer than 250,000 clones, 60% of which are singletons. The sequencing here drew on CD4+ T cells sorted from blood, taken at week 24, from a patient treated with tofacitinib. The receptors here all came from a human donor with alopecia areata. CDR3s include the opening cysteine and the closing phenylalanine or tryptophan. D genes are given only for firm matches. Size values are once, few and many counts, or a class for expanded clones, and some rows have none.

D gene: NA
clone size: NA
J gene: TRBJ2-7
V gene: TRBV30
CDR3 protein: CAWSISVEQYF
CDR3 DNA: TGTGCCTGGAGTATTTCGGTTGAGCAGTACTTC

D gene: NA
clone size: NA
J gene: TRBJ2-1
V gene: TRBV7-3
CDR3 protein: CASSLGGLLTYNEQFF
CDR3 DNA: TGTGCCAGCAGCTTAGGGGGTCTGCTCACCTACAATGAGCAGTTCTTC

D gene: TRBD1
clone size: NA
J gene: TRBJ1-2
V gene: TRBV10-3
CDR3 protein: CAISQGTDYGYTF
CDR3 DNA: TGTGCCATCAGTCAAGGGACAGACTATGGCTACACCTTC

D gene: NA
clone size: NA
J gene: TRBJ2-7
V gene: TRBV19
CDR3 protein: CASSLDGTYEQYF
CDR3 DNA: TGTGCCAGTAGCTTGGATGGGACCTACGAGCAGTACTTC

D gene: NA
clone size: NA
J gene: TRBJ2-4
V gene: TRBV6-5
CDR3 protein: CASSPGTARNIQYF
CDR3 DNA: TGTGCCAGCAGCCCTGGGACGGCGAGAAACATTCAGTACTTC

D gene: NA
clone size: NA
J gene: TRBJ1-3
V gene: TRBV7-2
CDR3 protein: CASSLDGSNSGNTIYF
CDR3 DNA: TGTGCCAGCAGCTTGGACGGTTCAAACTCTGGAAACACCATATATTTT

D gene: TRBD2
clone size: NA
J gene: TRBJ2-1
V gene: TRBV29-1
CDR3 protein: CSVRELAGGLDEQFF
CDR3 DNA: TGCAGCGTGAGGGAACTAGCGGGGGGCCTAGATGAGCAGTTCTTC

D gene: NA
clone size: once
J gene: TRBJ1-1
V gene: TRBV4-3
CDR3 protein: CASSQGEGRANTEAFF
CDR3 DNA: TGCGCCAGCAGCCAAGGGGAGGGTCGAGCGAACACTGAAGCTTTCTTT

D gene: NA
clone size: NA
J gene: TRBJ1-2
V gene: TRBV4-2
CDR3 protein: CASSQEKGESYGYTF
CDR3 DNA: TGTGCCAGCAGCCAAGAAAAAGGGGAGAGCTATGGCTACACCTTC

D gene: TRBD2
clone size: once
J gene: TRBJ2-3
V gene: TRBV9
CDR3 protein: CASCRGVADTQYF
CDR3 DNA: TGTGCCAGCTGCCGGGGGGTTGCAGATACGCAGTATTTT

D gene: NA
clone size: NA
J gene: TRBJ2-5
V gene: TRBV7-7
CDR3 protein: CASSLVGGRGETQYF
CDR3 DNA: TGTGCCAGCAGCTTAGTCGGGGGGCGCGGGGAGACCCAGTACTTC

D gene: NA
clone size: NA
J gene: TRBJ2-3
V gene: TRBV6-6
CDR3 protein: CASSYSGDTQYF
CDR3 DNA: TGTGCCAGCAGTTACTCCGGAGATACGCAGTATTTT

D gene: TRBD1
clone size: once
J gene: TRBJ1-5
V gene: TRBV29-1
CDR3 protein: CSVLGQANQPQHF
CDR3 DNA: TGCAGCGTCCTTGGACAGGCCAATCAGCCCCAGCATTTT

D gene: TRBD2
clone size: NA
J gene: TRBJ2-1
V gene: TRBV7-2
CDR3 protein: CASSLALSSGYNEQFF
CDR3 DNA: TGTGCCAGCAGCTTAGCCTTGTCTAGCGGGTACAATGAGCAGTTCTTC

D gene: NA
clone size: NA
J gene: TRBJ2-3
V gene: TRBV29-1
CDR3 protein: CSELGSESTDTQYF
CDR3 DNA: TGCAGCGAGCTGGGGTCAGAGAGCACAGATACGCAGTATTTT

D gene: TRBD1
clone size: NA
J gene: TRBJ2-7
V gene: TRBV5-1
CDR3 protein: CASSPQGAQFYEQYF
CDR3 DNA: TGCGCCAGCAGCCCACAGGGGGCCCAATTCTACGAGCAGTACTTC

D gene: NA
clone size: NA
J gene: TRBJ1-2
V gene: TRBV29-1
CDR3 protein: CSVKVPLDRYYGYTF
CDR3 DNA: TGCAGCGTGAAGGTTCCCCTCGACCGCTACTATGGCTACACCTTC

D gene: NA
clone size: few
J gene: TRBJ2-2
V gene: TRBV29-1
CDR3 protein: CSVVTRGNTGELFF
CDR3 DNA: TGCAGCGTTGTGACCCGGGGGAACACCGGGGAGCTGTTTTTT

D gene: NA
clone size: few
J gene: TRBJ2-3
V gene: TRBV6-5
CDR3 protein: CASSQPPGRQYF
CDR3 DNA: TGTGCCAGCAGTCAACCCCCCGGCAGGCAGTATTTT

D gene: TRBD1
clone size: many
J gene: TRBJ2-4
V gene: TRBV19
CDR3 protein: CASRRDRQNIQYF
CDR3 DNA: TGTGCCAGTAGAAGGGACAGACAAAACATTCAGTACTTC

D gene: NA
clone size: NA
J gene: TRBJ1-4
V gene: TRBV7-2
CDR3 protein: CASSSGTHEKLFF
CDR3 DNA: TGTGCCAGCAGCTCCGGGACGCATGAAAAACTGTTTTTT

D gene: TRBD1
clone size: few
J gene: TRBJ1-5
V gene: TRBV30
CDR3 protein: CAWSGDRNNQPQHF
CDR3 DNA: TGTGCCTGGAGTGGGGACAGGAACAATCAGCCCCAGCATTTT

D gene: NA
clone size: few
J gene: TRBJ2-1
V gene: TRBV29-1
CDR3 protein: CSVPGPGAYNEQFF
CDR3 DNA: TGCAGCGTTCCGGGACCAGGGGCATACAATGAGCAGTTCTTC

D gene: NA
clone size: NA
J gene: TRBJ1-1
V gene: TRBV29-1
CDR3 protein: CSVTSTEAFF
CDR3 DNA: TGCAGCGTTACGAGCACTGAAGCTTTCTTT

D gene: NA
clone size: NA
J gene: TRBJ2-1
V gene: TRBV30
CDR3 protein: CAWIRQLPSYNEQFF
CDR3 DNA: TGTGCCTGGATCAGACAGCTTCCCTCCTACAATGAGCAGTTCTTC

D gene: TRBD2
clone size: few
J gene: TRBJ2-2
V gene: TRBV2
CDR3 protein: CASSEVAGGFLLF
CDR3 DNA: TGTGCCAGCAGCGAGGTTGCGGGGGGCTTCCTCCTTTTT

D gene: NA
clone size: NA
J gene: TRBJ2-7
V gene: TRBV9
CDR3 protein: CASSVGLRGAVQYF
CDR3 DNA: TGTGCCAGCAGCGTAGGCCTACGGGGGGCTGTGCAGTACTTC

D gene: NA
clone size: NA
J gene: TRBJ2-3
V gene: TRBV5-4
CDR3 protein: CASSWTTGTVEGDTQYF
CDR3 DNA: TGTGCCAGCAGCTGGACCACCGGGACGGTGGAGGGAGATACGCAGTATTTT

D gene: TRBD1
clone size: NA
J gene: TRBJ1-6
V gene: TRBV4-1
CDR3 protein: CASNTRDREGSPLHF
CDR3 DNA: TGCGCCAGCAACACCCGGGACAGGGAGGGGTCACCCCTCCACTTT

D gene: TRBD1
clone size: few
J gene: TRBJ1-4
V gene: TRBV6-5
CDR3 protein: CASRARRDRGEKLFF
CDR3 DNA: TGTGCCAGCCGCGCCCGACGGGACAGGGGGGAAAAACTGTTTTTT

D gene: TRBD1
clone size: NA
J gene: TRBJ2-3
V gene: TRBV25-1
CDR3 protein: CASSEDGTGHTDTQYF
CDR3 DNA: TGTGCCAGCAGTGAAGACGGGACAGGCCACACAGATACGCAGTATTTT

D gene: NA
clone size: NA
J gene: TRBJ1-1
V gene: TRBV30
CDR3 protein: CACRQQLNTEAFF
CDR3 DNA: TGTGCCTGTCGACAGCAACTGAACACTGAAGCTTTCTTT

D gene: TRBD1
clone size: NA
J gene: TRBJ1-5
V gene: TRBV23-1
CDR3 protein: CASSQSDREHQPQHF
CDR3 DNA: TGCGCCAGCAGTCAATCCGACAGGGAACATCAGCCCCAGCATTTT

D gene: NA
clone size: NA
J gene: TRBJ1-2
V gene: TRBV6-1
CDR3 protein: CASIEMVGVYGYTF
CDR3 DNA: TGTGCCAGCATTGAGATGGTAGGGGTCTATGGCTACACCTTC

D gene: NA
clone size: NA
J gene: TRBJ1-1
V gene: TRBV27
CDR3 protein: CASSLGGARTEAFF
CDR3 DNA: TGTGCCAGCAGCCTCGGAGGGGCACGCACTGAAGCTTTCTTT

D gene: NA
clone size: once
J gene: TRBJ1-5
V gene: TRBV2
CDR3 protein: CASSTYREPQHF
CDR3 DNA: TGTGCCAGCAGTACTTACAGGGAGCCCCAGCATTTT

D gene: NA
clone size: NA
J gene: TRBJ2-1
V gene: TRBV2
CDR3 protein: CASSEQGTNEQFF
CDR3 DNA: TGTGCCAGCAGTGAACAGGGGACCAATGAGCAGTTCTTC

D gene: NA
clone size: NA
J gene: TRBJ2-1
V gene: TRBV7-3
CDR3 protein: CASSSGSYNEQFF
CDR3 DNA: TGTGCCAGCAGCTCGGGCTCCTACAATGAGCAGTTCTTC

D gene: NA
clone size: NA
J gene: TRBJ1-2
V gene: TRBV4-3
CDR3 protein: CASSQEAVRDYGYTF
CDR3 DNA: TGCGCCAGCAGCCAAGAAGCGGTCAGGGACTATGGCTACACCTTC

D gene: TRBD2
clone size: NA
J gene: TRBJ2-3
V gene: TRBV7-6
CDR3 protein: CASSTGTIKDTQYF
CDR3 DNA: TGTGCCAGCAGCACCGGGACTATAAAAGATACGCAGTATTTT

D gene: NA
clone size: NA
J gene: TRBJ2-2
V gene: TRBV9
CDR3 protein: CASSVGRGEGTGELFF
CDR3 DNA: TGTGCCAGCAGCGTAGGTAGGGGGGAAGGCACCGGGGAGCTGTTTTTT

D gene: NA
clone size: NA
J gene: TRBJ2-5
V gene: TRBV29-1
CDR3 protein: CSVYQTLQETQYF
CDR3 DNA: TGCAGCGTTTACCAGACACTGCAAGAGACCCAGTACTTC

D gene: NA
clone size: NA
J gene: TRBJ2-7
V gene: TRBV2
CDR3 protein: CASSRADEQYF
CDR3 DNA: TGTGCCAGCAGCAGGGCCGACGAGCAGTACTTC

D gene: NA
clone size: NA
J gene: TRBJ1-1
V gene: TRBV25-1
CDR3 protein: CASSELGEAFF
CDR3 DNA: TGTGCCAGCAGTGAATTGGGTGAAGCTTTCTTT

D gene: TRBD1
clone size: NA
J gene: TRBJ1-2
V gene: TRBV10-2
CDR3 protein: CASSFHRQGNYGYTF
CDR3 DNA: TGCGCCAGCAGTTTCCACCGACAGGGGAACTATGGCTACACCTTC

D gene: NA
clone size: NA
J gene: TRBJ1-1
V gene: TRBV30
CDR3 protein: CAWSVLVLGAEAFF
CDR3 DNA: TGTGCCTGGAGTGTACTAGTCTTGGGGGCTGAAGCTTTCTTT

D gene: TRBD2
clone size: NA
J gene: TRBJ2-1
V gene: TRBV7-8
CDR3 protein: CASSLPRSSGGRRGEQFF
CDR3 DNA: TGTGCCAGCAGCTTACCCCGATCTAGCGGGGGCCGAAGGGGTGAGCAGTTCTTC

D gene: NA
clone size: NA
J gene: TRBJ1-1
V gene: TRBV29-1
CDR3 protein: CSVTSGSYTEAFF
CDR3 DNA: TGCAGCGTCACCAGTGGCAGCTACACTGAAGCTTTCTTT

D gene: NA
clone size: NA
J gene: TRBJ1-6
V gene: TRBV7-2
CDR3 protein: CASSLLMGRSYNSPLHF
CDR3 DNA: TGTGCCAGCAGCTTATTGATGGGAAGGTCCTATAATTCACCCCTCCACTTT

D gene: NA
clone size: many
J gene: TRBJ2-2
V gene: TRBV18
CDR3 protein: CASPLLGTSNTGELFF
CDR3 DNA: TGTGCCAGCCCCCTTCTGGGGACAAGCAACACCGGGGAGCTGTTTTTT